This T cell receptor beta chain is from a study of blood T cells in healthy people across ages. From germline, CDR1 is SGDLS and CDR2 YYNGEE. Trimming took 0 bases from V and 1 from J, leaving 14 bases between them. There are 16 residues in the CDR3. Combining a sample-barcoded 5' primer with a J-beta primer mix, a second PCR ran for roughly 7 to 12 cycles. Each cDNA was tagged by a template-switch adaptor containing 12 random nucleotides. TCRdb independently ran MiXCR on the 5' RACE reads; one entry per CDR3 protein. The table lists around 970,000 distinct CDR3 sequences, just over 50% of them singletons.

The source material was blood. This TCR came from a woman aged 55-70 years in good health. The rearrangement uses TRBV9 and TRBJ2-7; a weak D match, TRBD2 (6 bases). CDR3 in DNA: TGTGCCAGCAGCGTAGATAACGGGAGACTTTCCTACGAGCAGTACTTC. Protein product: CASSVDNGRLSYEQYF.